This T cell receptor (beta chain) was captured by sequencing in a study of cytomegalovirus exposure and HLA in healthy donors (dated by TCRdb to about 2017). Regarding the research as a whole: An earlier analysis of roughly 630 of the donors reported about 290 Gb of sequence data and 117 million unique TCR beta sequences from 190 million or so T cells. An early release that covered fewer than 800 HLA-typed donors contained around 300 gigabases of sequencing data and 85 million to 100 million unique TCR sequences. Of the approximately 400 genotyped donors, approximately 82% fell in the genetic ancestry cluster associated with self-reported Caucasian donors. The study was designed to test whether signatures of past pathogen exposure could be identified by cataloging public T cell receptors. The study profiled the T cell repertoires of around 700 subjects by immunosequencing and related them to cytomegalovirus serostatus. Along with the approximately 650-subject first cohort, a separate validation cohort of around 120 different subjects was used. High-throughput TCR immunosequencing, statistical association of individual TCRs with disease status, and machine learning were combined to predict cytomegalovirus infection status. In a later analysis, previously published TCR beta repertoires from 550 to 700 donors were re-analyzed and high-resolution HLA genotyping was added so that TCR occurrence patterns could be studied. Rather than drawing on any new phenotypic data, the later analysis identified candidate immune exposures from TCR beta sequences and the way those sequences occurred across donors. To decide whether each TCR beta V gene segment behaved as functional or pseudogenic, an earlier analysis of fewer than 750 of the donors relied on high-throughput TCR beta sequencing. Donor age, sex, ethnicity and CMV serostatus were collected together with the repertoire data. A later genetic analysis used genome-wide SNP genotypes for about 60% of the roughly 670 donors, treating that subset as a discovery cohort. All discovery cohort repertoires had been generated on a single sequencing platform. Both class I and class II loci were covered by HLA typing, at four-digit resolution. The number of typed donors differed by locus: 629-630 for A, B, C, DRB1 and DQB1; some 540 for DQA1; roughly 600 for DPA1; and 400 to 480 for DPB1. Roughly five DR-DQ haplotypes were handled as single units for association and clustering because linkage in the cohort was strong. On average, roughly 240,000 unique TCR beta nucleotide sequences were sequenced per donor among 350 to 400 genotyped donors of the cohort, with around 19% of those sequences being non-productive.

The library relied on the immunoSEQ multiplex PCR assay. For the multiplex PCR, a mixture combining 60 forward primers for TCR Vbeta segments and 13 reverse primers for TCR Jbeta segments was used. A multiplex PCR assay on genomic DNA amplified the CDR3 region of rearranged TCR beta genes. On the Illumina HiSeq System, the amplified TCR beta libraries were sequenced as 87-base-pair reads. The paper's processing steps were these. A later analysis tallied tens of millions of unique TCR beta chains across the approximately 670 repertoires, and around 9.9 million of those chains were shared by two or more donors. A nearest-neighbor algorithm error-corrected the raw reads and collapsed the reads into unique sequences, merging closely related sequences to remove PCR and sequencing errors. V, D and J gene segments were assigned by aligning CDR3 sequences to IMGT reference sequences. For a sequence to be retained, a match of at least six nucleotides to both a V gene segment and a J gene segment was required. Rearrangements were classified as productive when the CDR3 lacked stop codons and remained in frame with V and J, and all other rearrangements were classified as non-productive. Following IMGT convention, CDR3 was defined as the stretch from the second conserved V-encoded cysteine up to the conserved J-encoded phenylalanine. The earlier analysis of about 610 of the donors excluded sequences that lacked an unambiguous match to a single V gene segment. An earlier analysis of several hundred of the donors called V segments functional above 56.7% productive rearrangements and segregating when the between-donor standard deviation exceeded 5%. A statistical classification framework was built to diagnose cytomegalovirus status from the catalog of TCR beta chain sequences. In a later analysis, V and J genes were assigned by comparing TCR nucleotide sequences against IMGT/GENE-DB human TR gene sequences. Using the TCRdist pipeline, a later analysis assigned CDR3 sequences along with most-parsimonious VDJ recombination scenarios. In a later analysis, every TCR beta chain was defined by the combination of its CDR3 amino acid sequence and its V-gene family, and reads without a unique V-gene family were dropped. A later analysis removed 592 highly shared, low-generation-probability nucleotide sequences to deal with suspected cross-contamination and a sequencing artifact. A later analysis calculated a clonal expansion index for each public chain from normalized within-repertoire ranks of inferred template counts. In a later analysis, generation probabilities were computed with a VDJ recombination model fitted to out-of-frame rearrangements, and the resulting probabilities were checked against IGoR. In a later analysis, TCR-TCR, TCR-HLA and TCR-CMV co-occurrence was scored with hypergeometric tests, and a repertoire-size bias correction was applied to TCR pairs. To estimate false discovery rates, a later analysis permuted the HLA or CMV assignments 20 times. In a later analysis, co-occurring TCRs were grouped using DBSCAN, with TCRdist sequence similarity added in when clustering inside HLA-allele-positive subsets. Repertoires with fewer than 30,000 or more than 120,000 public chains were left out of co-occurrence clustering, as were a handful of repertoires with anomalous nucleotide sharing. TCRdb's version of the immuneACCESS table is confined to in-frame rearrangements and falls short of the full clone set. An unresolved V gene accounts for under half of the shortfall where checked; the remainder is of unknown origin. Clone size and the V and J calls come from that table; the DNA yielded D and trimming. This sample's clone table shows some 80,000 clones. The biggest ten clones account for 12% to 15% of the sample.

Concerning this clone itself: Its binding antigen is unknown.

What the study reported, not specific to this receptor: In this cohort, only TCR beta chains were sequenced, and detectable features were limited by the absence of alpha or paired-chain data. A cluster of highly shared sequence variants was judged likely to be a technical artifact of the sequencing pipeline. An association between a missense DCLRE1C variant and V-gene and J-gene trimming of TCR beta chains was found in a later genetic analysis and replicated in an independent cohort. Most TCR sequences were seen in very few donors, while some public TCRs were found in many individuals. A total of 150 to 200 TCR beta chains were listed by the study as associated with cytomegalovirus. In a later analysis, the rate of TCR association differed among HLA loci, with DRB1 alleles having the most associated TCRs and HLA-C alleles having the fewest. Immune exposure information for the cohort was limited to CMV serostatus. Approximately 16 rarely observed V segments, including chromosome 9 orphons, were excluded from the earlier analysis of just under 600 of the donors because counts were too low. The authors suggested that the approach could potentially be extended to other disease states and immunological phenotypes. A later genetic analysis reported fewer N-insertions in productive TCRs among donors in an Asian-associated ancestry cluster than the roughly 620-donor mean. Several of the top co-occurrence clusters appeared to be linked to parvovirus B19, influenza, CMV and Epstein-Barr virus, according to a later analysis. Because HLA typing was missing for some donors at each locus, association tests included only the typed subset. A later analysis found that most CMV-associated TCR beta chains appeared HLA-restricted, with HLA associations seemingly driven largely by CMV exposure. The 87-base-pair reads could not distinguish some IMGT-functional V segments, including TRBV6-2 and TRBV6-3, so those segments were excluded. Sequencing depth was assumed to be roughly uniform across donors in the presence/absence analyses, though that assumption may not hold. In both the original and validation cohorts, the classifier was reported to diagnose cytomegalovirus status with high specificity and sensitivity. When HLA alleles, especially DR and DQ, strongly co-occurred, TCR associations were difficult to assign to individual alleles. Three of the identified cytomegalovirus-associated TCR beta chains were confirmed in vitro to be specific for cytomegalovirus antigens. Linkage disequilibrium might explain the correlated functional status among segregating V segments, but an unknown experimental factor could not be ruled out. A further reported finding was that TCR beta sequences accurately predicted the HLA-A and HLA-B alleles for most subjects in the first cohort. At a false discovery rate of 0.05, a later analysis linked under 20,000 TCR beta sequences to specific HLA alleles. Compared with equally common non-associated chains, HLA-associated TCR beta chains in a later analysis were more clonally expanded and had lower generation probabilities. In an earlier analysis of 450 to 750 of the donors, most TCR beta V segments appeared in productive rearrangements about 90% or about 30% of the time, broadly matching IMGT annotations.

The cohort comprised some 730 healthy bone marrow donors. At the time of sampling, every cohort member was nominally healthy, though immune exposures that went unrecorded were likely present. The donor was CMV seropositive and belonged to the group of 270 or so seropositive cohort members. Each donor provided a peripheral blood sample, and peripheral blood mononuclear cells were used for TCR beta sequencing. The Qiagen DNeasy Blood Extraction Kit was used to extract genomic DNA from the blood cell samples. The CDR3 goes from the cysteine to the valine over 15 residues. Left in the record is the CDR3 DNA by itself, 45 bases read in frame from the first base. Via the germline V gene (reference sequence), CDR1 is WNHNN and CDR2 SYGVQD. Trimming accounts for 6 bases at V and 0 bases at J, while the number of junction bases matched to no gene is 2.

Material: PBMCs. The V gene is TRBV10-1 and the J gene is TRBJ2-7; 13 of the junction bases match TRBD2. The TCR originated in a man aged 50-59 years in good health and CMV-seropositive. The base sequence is TGCGCCAGCAGACGACTAGCGGGGGGCTCCTACGAGCAGTACGTC. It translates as CASRRLAGGSYEQYV.